One sample yielded the 10 T cell receptor beta chains listed below, sequenced in a study of glioma-infiltrating T cells after dendritic cell vaccination listed by TCRdb under 2016. Library method: the immunoSEQ multiplex PCR assay. TCRdb obtained this table from immuneACCESS and retained in-frame rearrangements with V and J assigned. These tables miss some clones; where compared with another copy, unresolved V genes account for less than half of the shortfall, and the remainder is unexplained. Counted in this sample were approximately 100,000 clones; around 81% of them appeared once. The ten largest clones capture about 12% of the sample. The source material was blood, sampled before dendritic cell vaccination. The origin of the receptors is a human donor with glioblastoma.

This chain connects TRBV7-2 to TRBJ2-1, with a possible D match to TRBD1 (6 bases). The CDR3 length is 16 residues. Germline V CDR1 and CDR2: SGHTA, FQGNSA. The V end lost 6 bases, the J end lost 5 bases, and 20 bases lay between the germline ends. The CDR3 is CASRVTTGLRDNEQFF. The CDR3 nucleotides read TGTGCCAGCAGGGTTACTACAGGGCTTCGAGACAATGAGCAGTTCTTC.

For the CDR3, the DNA is TGTGCCAGCAGTGGACTAGCGGGGGGCGCAGATACGCAGTATTTT. This gives the protein CASSGLAGGADTQYF. J is TRBJ2-3 and V is TRBV6-1; 13 nucleotides agree with TRBD2. J was trimmed by 4 bases and V by 4 bases; bases with no gene match: 2. There are 15 residues in the CDR3. Germline V gene data show CDR1 as MNHNS and CDR2 as SASEGT.

This chain joins TRBV6-5 and TRBJ2-7; TRBD1 aligns across 11 bases. This CDR3 is 14 amino acids long. V shed 5 bases and J 6 bases; nucleotides not matched to a gene: 6. The germline CDR1 and CDR2 sequences are MNHEY and SVGAGI. The CDR3 nucleotides are TGTGCCAGCAGTCTCAGGACAGGGGGCTCCGAGCAGTACTTC. This sequence encodes CASSLRTGGSEQYF.

The chain joins TRBV2 to TRBJ2-7; 13 positions match TRBD2. The CDR3 loop spans 15 amino acids. Trimming removed 4 bases from V and 2 bases from J; junction bases left unmatched: 2. CDR1 is SNHLY, CDR2 FYNNEI, per germline. The CDR3 sequence: CASSGLAGGTYEQYF. The DNA for the CDR3 is TGTGCCAGCAGTGGACTAGCGGGGGGTACCTACGAGCAGTACTTC.

The chain combines TRBV19 with TRBJ2-3; tentatively, D is TRBD1 (8 bases). V lost 9 bases and J lost 1, with 14 bases in between. Germline V lookup: CDR1 LNHDA, CDR2 SQIVND (reference sequence). This CDR3 has 14 amino acids. This chain's CDR3 is CASSQGGGTDTQYF. Here the CDR3 DNA reads TGTGCCAGCTCACAGGGGGGGGGCACAGATACGCAGTATTTT.

The V and J genes are TRBV30 and TRBJ2-2; D is possibly TRBD1 (5 bases). The CDR3 sequence is 14 residues long. Between the trimmed V and J ends, which lost 3 bases and 4 bases, there was a span of 12 bases. Germline-derived CDR1 and CDR2 are GTSNPN and SVGIG (reference sequence). The CDR3 loop reads CAWSLGVGTGELFF. The CDR3 coding sequence is TGTGCCTGGAGCCTAGGGGTTGGCACCGGGGAGCTGTTTTTT.

The genes are TRBV27 and TRBJ1-2; 7 positions agree with TRBD1. The CDR3 extends over 14 amino acids. V was pared by 4 bases and J by 1 base, with 3 bases of the junction left unmatched. Per germline, CDR1 MNHEY and CDR2 SMNVEV (reference sequence). CDR3 sequence (DNA): TGTGCCAGCAGTTGGACAGGAGATAACTATGGCTACACCTTC. This gives the protein CASSWTGDNYGYTF.

Only a few counts were recorded for this clone. The CDR3 here is CASSTEYGTAQREAFF. Written as DNA, the CDR3 is TGTGCCAGTAGTACCGAATATGGGACAGCTCAGAGAGAAGCTTTCTTT. The chain links TRBV19 to TRBJ1-1, with TRBD1 identical over 7 bases. Germline trimming cut 4 bases from V and 8 bases from J; bases unmatched to any gene: 16. The CDR3 loop spans 16 amino acids. CDR1 is LNHDA, CDR2 SQIVND, per germline (reference sequence).

The chain employs TRBV7-8 and TRBJ2-1, with 9 bases matching TRBD2. The J segment lost 3 bases and the V segment lost 1 base, leaving 10 bases of the junction unmatched. CDR1 is SGHVS, CDR2 FQNEAQ, per germline. This CDR3 has 18 amino acids. The CDR3 sequence is CASSLVSAGGRVYNEQFF. The CDR3 nucleotides read TGTGCCAGCAGCTTAGTGTCAGCGGGGGGACGTGTCTACAATGAGCAGTTCTTC.

The genes are TRBV7-3 and TRBJ2-3; TRBD2 matches at 15 bases. CDR1 is SGHTA, CDR2 FQGTGA, per germline. J lost 6 bases, V lost 4 bases, and 11 bases had no gene match. CDR3 length: 18 amino acids. CDR3 coding DNA: TGTGCCAGCAGCTCGGGACTAGCGGGGGGTCCCTATGGGGATACGCAGTATTTT. It codes for CASSSGLAGGPYGDTQYF.